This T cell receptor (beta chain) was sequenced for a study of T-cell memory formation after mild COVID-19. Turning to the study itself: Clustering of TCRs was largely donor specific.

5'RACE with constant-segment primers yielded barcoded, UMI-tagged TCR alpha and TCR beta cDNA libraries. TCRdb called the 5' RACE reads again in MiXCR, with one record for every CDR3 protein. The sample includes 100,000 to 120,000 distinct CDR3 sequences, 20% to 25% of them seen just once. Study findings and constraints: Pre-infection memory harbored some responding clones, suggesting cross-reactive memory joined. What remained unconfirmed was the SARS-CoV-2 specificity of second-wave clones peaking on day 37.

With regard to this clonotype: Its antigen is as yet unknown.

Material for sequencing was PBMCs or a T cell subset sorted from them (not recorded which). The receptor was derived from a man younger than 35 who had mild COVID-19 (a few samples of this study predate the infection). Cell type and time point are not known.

The CDR3 here is CASSLNLYEQYF. CDR3 nucleotide sequence: TGCGCCAGCAGCTTGAACCTCTACGAGCAGTACTTC. The chain joins TRBV5-1 to TRBJ2-7; D uncertain. The CDR3 spans 12 residues. Germline V gives CDR1 SGHRS, CDR2 YFSETQ. Trimming stripped 1 base from V and 3 bases from J, with 5 bases between.